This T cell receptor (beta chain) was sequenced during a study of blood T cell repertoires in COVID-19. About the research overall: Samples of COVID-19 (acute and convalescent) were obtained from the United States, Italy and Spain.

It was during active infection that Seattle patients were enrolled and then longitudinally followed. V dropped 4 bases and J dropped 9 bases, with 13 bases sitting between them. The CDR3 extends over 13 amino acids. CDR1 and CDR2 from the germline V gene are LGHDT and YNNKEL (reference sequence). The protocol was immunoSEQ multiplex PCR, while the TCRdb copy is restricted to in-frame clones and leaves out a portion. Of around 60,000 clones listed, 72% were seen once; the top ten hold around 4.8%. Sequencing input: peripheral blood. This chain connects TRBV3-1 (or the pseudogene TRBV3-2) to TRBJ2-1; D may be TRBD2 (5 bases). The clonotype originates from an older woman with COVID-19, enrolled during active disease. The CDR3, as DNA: TGTGCCAGCAGCCTCTCTAGCACAGCTGAGCAGTTCTTC. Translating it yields CASSLSSTAEQFF.